In its sample, the clone carrying this T cell receptor (beta chain) was seen a few times. This record comes from a study of shared clonotypes between healthy human individuals. Several immunoSEQ plates received, in even portions, the genomic DNA of each subset. Repertoires were generated with immunoSEQ multiplex PCR, while TCRdb's copy carries only in-frame clones and drops some. The repertoire holds about 490,000 clones, with around 80% as singletons. All donors qualified as healthy HIV-negative adults and had experienced no recent acute infections or vaccinations. V was shortened by 0 bases and J by 4 bases, with 8 bases between the two germline ends. The germline V gene encodes CDR1 SGHDT and CDR2 YYEEEE. The CDR3 runs 13 residues.

The V and J genes are TRBV5-6 and TRBJ2-7; D unresolved. This sequence originates from a woman in her forties in good health. Some clones in this sample may be carry-over from other donors' samples. Sequenced sample: PBMCs. The CDR3 region has the DNA TGTGCCAGCAGCTTGGCGACTGCTTACGAGCAGTACTTC. Its protein is CASSLATAYEQYF. Complete variable domain (other parts from reference TRBV5-6 and TRBJ2-7): DAGVTQSPTHLIKTRGQQVTLRCSPKSGHDTVSWYQQALGQGPQFIFQYYEEEERQRGNFPDRFSGHQFPNYSSELNVNALLLGDSALYLCASSLATAYEQYFGPGTRLTVT.